This TCR beta chain was found in a study of T cell clusters in autoimmune cytopenias. Study observations and caveats: Physiological T cell clusters of healthy donors were apparently absent in primary autoimmune cytopenia patients. Healthy donors had approximately 3.3-fold more exclusive TRB clusters than active autoimmune hepatitis patients.

TRB was amplified from approximately 250 ng of peripheral blood genomic DNA per sample. One tube held mixed TRB-A and TRB-B primer pools for touch-down PCR. TCRdb reprocessed the multiplex PCR reads and stores each CDR3 protein as one record, lacking DNA. This repertoire comprises around 7,200 distinct CDR3 sequences; its ten largest clones make up roughly 4.7%. Concerning this clonotype itself: Its antigen is as yet unknown.

Germline V gives CDR1 SGHVS, CDR2 FNYEAQ. This CDR3 has 16 residues. These data were also filed under a second study, of T cell repertoires in aging, cancer and after chemotherapy. That paper states: Donors were grouped into six age bands spanning 30 or younger through 70 or older. Loss of evenness, beyond lost richness, contributed to age-related TCR diversity decline in cancer patients.

The rearrangement links TRBV7-6 to TRBJ2-2; TCRdb names TRBD2, which stays unverified in the absence of DNA. Sequencing was done on a sample of peripheral blood. This receptor was identified in a human donor in good health. The CDR3: CASSLGISGNTGELFF.